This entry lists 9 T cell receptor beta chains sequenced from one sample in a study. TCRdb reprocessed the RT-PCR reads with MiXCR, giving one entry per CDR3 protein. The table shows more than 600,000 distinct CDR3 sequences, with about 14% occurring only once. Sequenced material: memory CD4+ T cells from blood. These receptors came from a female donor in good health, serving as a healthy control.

CDR3 coding DNA: TGCGCCAGCAGTGACCCCTTAGATACGCAGTATTTT. This translates into CASSDPLDTQYF. This chain uses TRBV10-2 with TRBJ2-3; D is unresolved. The V end lost 3 bases, the J end lost 5 bases, and 6 bases lay between the germline ends. CDR3 length: 12 residues. Looked up from germline, CDR1 is WSHSY and CDR2 is SAAADI.

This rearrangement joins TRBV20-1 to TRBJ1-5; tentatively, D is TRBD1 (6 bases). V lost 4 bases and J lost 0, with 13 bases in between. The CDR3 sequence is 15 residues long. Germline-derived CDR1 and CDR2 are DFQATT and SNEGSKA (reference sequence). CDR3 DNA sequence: TGCAGTGCTACGGGACAACCTTATAGCAATCAGCCCCAGCATTTT. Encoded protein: CSATGQPYSNQPQHF.

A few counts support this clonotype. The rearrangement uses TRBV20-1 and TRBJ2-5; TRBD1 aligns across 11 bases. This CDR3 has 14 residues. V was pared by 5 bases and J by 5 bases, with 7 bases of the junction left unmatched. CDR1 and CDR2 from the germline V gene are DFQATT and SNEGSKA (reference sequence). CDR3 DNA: TGCAGTGCTCTAAGGACAGGGGGCGTGGAGACCCAGTACTTC. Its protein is CSALRTGGVETQYF.

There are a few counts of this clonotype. In nucleotides, the CDR3 is TGCGCCAGCAGCCACCGAGCAGCAACTAATGAAAAACTGTTTTTT. This encodes CASSHRAATNEKLFF. The V gene is TRBV4-3, the J gene TRBJ1-4; D is unresolved. Looked up from germline, CDR1 is LGHNA and CDR2 is YSLEER. CDR3 size: 15 residues. The V end was cut by 3 bases, the J end by 0 bases, with 8 bases between.

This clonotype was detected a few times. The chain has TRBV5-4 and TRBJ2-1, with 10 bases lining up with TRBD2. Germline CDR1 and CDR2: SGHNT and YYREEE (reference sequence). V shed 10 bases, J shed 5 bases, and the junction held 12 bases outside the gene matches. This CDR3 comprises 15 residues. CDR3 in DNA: TGTGCCGGGCTAGAGCGGGAGGGCGTCGACAATGAGCAGTTCTTC. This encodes CAGLEREGVDNEQFF.

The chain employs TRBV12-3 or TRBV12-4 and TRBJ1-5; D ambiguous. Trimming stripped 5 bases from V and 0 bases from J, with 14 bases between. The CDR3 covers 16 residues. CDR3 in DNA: TGTGCCAGCAGTCCCTACCTTGGAATTAGCAATCAGCCCCAGCATTTT. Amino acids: CASSPYLGISNQPQHF.

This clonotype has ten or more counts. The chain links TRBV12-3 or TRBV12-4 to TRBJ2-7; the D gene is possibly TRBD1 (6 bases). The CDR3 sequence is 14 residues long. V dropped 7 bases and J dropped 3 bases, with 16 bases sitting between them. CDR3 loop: CASTSRDTFYEQYF. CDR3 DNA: TGTGCCAGCACTTCCCGGGACACGTTCTACGAGCAGTACTTC.

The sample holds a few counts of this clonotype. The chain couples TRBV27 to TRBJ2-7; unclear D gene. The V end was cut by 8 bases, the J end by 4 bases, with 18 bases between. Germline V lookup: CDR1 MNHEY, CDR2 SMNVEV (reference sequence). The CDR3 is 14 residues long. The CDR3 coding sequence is TGTGCCAGCGCACACCAGGTACTCTTATACGAGCAGTACTTC. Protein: CASAHQVLLYEQYF.

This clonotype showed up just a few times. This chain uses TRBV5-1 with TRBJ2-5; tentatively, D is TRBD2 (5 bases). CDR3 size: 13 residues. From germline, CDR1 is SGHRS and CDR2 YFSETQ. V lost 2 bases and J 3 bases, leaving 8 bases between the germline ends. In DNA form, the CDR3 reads TGCGCCAGCAGCTTCTGGCGGGAAGAGACCCAGTACTTC. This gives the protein CASSFWREETQYF. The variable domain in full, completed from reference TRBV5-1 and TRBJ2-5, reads KAGVTQTPRYLIKTRGQQVTLSCSPISGHRSVSWYQQTPGQGLQFLFEYFSETQRNKGNFPGRFSGRQFSNSRSEMNVSTLELGDSALYLCASSFWREETQYFGPGTRLLVL.